The table lists the clone carrying this TCR beta chain with many counts. The entry originates in a study of early T cells in non-severe SARS-CoV-2 infection. The CDR3 is 13 amino acids. Trimming stripped 10 bases from V and 8 bases from J, with 18 bases between. Germline CDR1 is SNHLY and CDR2 is FYNNEI. Individual cDNA molecules received unique molecular identifiers during library preparation. TCRdb re-called the 5' RACE reads with MiXCR, one entry per CDR3 protein. The sample carries 85,000 to 120,000 distinct CDR3 sequences, about an eighth recorded once. V is TRBV2 and J is TRBJ2-1, with D tentatively TRBD2 (6 bases). The clonotype comes from an adult who was a healthcare worker with PCR-confirmed SARS-CoV-2 infection or an uninfected control (not recorded which). The sample consisted of whole blood. CDR3 sequence reads: CAIGVRREHEQFF. In DNA, the CDR3 is TGTGCCATCGGGGTTAGGAGGGAACATGAGCAGTTCTTC.